Following are 2 T cell receptor beta chains from one sample sequenced in a study of cytotoxic CD8 clonotypes in ibrutinib-treated CLL. Produced via immunoSEQ multiplex PCR; TCRdb's table is partial and in-frame only. The sample consists of over 110,000 clones, approximately 90% of them appearing once. The specimen was PBMCs, collected after 12 months of ibrutinib treatment. These receptors came from a human donor with chronic lymphocytic leukemia.

The chain has TRBV19 and TRBJ2-7; D is possibly TRBD1 (5 bases). The CDR3 runs to 14 residues. V was cut by 3 bases and J by 6 bases, with 15 bases left in between. Germline lookup yields CDR1 LNHDA and CDR2 SQIVND (reference sequence). The CDR3, as DNA: TGTGCCAGTAGTATTCAGTGGCAGGGTGGCGAGCAGTACTTC. It yields the protein CASSIQWQGGEQYF.

V is TRBV7-3 and J is TRBJ2-5, with 8 bases aligning to TRBD2. Trimming took 4 bases from V and 2 from J; bases not matched to a gene: 6. This CDR3 has 15 residues. Germline CDR1 and CDR2: SGHTA and FQGTGA. This CDR3 reads CASSSAGEDQETQYF. DNA for the CDR3: TGTGCCAGCAGCTCAGCGGGAGAGGATCAAGAGACCCAGTACTTC.